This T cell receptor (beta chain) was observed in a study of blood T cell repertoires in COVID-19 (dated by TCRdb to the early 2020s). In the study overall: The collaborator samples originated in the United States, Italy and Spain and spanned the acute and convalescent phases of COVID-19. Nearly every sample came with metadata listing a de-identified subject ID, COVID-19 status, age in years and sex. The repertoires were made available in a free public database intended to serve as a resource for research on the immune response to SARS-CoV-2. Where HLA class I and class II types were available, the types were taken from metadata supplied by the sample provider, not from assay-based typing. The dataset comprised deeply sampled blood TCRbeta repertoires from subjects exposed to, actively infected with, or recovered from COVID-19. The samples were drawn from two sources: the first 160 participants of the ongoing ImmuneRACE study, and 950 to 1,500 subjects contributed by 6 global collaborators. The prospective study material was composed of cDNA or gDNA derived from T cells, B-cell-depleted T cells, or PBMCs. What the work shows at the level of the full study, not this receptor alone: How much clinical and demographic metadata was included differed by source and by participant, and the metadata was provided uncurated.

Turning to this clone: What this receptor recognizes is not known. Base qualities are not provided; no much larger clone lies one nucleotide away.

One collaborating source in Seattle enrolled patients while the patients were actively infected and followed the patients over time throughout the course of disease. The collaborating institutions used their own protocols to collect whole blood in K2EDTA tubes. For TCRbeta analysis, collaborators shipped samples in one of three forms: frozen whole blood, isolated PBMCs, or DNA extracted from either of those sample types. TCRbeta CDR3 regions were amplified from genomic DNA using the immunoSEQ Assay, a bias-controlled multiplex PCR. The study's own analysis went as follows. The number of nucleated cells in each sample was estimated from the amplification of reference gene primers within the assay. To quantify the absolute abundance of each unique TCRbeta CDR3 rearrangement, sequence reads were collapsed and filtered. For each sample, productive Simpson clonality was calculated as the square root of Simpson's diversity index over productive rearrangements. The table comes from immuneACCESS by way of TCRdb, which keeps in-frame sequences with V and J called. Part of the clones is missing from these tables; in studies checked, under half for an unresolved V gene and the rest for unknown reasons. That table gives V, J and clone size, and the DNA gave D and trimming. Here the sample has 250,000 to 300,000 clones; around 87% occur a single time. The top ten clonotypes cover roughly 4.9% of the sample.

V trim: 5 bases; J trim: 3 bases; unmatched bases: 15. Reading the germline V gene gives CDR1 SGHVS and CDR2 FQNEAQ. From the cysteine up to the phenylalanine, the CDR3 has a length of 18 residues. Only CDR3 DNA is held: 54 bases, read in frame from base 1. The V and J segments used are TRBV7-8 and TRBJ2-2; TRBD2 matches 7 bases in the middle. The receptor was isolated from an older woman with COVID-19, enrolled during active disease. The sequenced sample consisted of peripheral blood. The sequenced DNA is TGTGCCAGCAGCCCAACCCCACTAGCGCCCTCTTACACCGGGGAGCTGTTTTTT. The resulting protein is CASSPTPLAPSYTGELFF.